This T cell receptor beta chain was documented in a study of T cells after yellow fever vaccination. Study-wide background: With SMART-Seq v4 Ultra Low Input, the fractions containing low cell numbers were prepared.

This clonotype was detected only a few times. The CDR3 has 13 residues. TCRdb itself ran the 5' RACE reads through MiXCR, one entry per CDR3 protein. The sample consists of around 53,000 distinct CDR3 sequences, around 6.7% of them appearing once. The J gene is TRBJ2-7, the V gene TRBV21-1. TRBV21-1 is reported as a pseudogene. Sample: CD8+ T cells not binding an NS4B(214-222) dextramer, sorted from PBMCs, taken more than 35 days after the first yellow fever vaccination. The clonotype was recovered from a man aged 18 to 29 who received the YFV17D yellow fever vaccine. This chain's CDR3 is CASSNSSSYEQYV. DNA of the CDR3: TGTGCCAGCAGCAATAGCAGTTCCTACGAGCAGTACGTC.